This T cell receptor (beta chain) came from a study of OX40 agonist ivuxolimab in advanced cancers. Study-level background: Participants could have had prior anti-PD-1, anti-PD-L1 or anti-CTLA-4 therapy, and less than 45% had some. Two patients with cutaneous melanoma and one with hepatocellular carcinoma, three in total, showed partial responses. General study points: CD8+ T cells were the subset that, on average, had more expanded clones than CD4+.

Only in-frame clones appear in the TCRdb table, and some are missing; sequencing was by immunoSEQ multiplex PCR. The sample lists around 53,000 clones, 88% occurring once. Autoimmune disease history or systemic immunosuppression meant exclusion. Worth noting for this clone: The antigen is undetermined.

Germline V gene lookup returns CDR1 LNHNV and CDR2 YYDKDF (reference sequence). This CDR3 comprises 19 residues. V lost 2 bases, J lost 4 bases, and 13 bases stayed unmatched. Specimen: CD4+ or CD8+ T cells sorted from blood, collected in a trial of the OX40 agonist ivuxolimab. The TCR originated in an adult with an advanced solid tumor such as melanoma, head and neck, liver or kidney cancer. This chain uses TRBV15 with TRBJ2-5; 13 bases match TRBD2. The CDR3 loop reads CATSRRGGLAGLGRETQYF. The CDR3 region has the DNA TGTGCCACCAGCAGAAGAGGGGGACTAGCGGGGCTCGGGCGAGAGACCCAGTACTTC.